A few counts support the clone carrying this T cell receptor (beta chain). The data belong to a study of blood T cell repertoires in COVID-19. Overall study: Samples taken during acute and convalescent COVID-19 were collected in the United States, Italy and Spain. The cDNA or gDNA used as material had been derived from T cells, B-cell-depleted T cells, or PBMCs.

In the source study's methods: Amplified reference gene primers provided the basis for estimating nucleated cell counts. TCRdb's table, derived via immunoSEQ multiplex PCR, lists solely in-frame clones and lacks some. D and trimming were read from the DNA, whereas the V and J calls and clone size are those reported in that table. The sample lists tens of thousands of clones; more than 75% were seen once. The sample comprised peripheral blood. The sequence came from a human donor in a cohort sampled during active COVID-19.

The CDR3 spells CASSPGQGREKLFF. CDR3 in DNA: TGCGCCAGCAGCCCGGGACAGGGTAGGGAAAAACTGTTTTTT. The chain couples TRBV5-1 to TRBJ1-4, with 9 bases matching TRBD1. The trim removed 4 bases at V and 8 bases at J, leaving 6 bases unmatched. The CDR3 spans 14 residues. Germline V gives CDR1 SGHRS, CDR2 YFSETQ. Full variable domain (rest looked up from reference TRBV5-1 and TRBJ1-4): KAGVTQTPRYLIKTRGQQVTLSCSPISGHRSVSWYQQTPGQGLQFLFEYFSETQRNKGNFPGRFSGRQFSNSRSEMNVSTLELGDSALYLCASSPGQGREKLFFGSGTQLSVL.